The 19 T cell receptor beta chains presented below share a single source sample, sequenced in a study of blood T cells in healthy people across ages. Then a second PCR, running roughly 7 to 11 cycles, was carried out with a sample-barcoded 5' primer and a J-beta primer mix. From the 5' RACE reads, TCRdb called clonotypes with MiXCR, one entry per CDR3 protein. The sample holds roughly 1,100,000 distinct CDR3 sequences, almost 25% seen once. In addition, the sample was reused for a study of T cells of mothers and their children.

Sequenced: blood. These receptors all come from a girl aged 2 to 10 in good health.

This clonotype was recorded a few times. This chain uses TRBV29-1 with TRBJ2-4; D is perhaps TRBD1 or TRBD2 (5 bases each). Looked up from germline, CDR1 is SQVTM and CDR2 is ANQGSEA. Trimming stripped 3 bases from V and 6 bases from J, with 12 bases between. This CDR3 is built from 13 residues. This CDR3 is CSVEGVRTNIQYF. The CDR3 region has the DNA TGCAGCGTTGAGGGGGTTAGGACAAACATTCAGTACTTC.

This clonotype was picked up a small number of times. The chain uses TRBV29-1 and TRBJ2-2; TRBD1 is a possible D gene (6 bases). There are 16 residues in the CDR3. Trimming left V 4 bases short and J 2 bases short, with 17 bases between. Per the germline V gene, CDR1 is SQVTM and CDR2 is ANQGSEA. The CDR3 DNA reads as TGCAGCGTTGCGGGACATCACAAAGATAACACCGGGGAGCTGTTTTTT. The encoded protein is CSVAGHHKDNTGELFF.

The V and J genes are TRBV28 and TRBJ2-4; D may be TRBD2 (5 bases). The CDR3 consists of 14 residues. Germline V gene data show CDR1 as MDHEN and CDR2 as SYDVKM. V shed 6 bases and J shed 8 bases, with 17 bases lying between them. The CDR3 nucleotides are TGTGCCAGCAGCGAAGGACGGACCGGGGACATTCAGTACTTC. Encoded protein: CASSEGRTGDIQYF.

The chain couples TRBV7-9 to TRBJ2-7; D is perhaps TRBD2 (5 bases). Germline V gives CDR1 SEHNR, CDR2 FQNEAQ (reference sequence). V was clipped by 6 bases and J by 5 bases, with 17 bases between them. There are 14 residues in the CDR3. This CDR3 is CASSLRPYGDEQYF. The CDR3 DNA follows: TGTGCCAGCAGTCTCCGGCCGTACGGGGACGAGCAGTACTTC.

The chain joins TRBV7-8 to TRBJ2-7; D remains unclear. The CDR3 length is 14 residues. The germline V and J ends were trimmed by 5 bases and 7 bases, with 18 bases remaining between them. Germline V gives CDR1 SGHVS, CDR2 FQNEAQ. The CDR3: CASSPGSGTREQYF. The DNA of the CDR3 is TGTGCCAGCAGCCCAGGTTCAGGCACTCGGGAGCAGTACTTC.

This clonotype was counted a few times. The chain links TRBV7-2 to TRBJ2-7, with TRBD1 as a possible D gene (10 bases). In germline, CDR1 is SGHTA, CDR2 FQGNSA. The CDR3 is made up of 19 amino acids. Between the trimmed V and J ends, which lost 6 bases and 2 bases, there was a span of 29 bases. CDR3 in DNA: TGTGCCAGCAGGCCAACGGGACAGGGGAGCCTAGCGGGGACCTACGAGCAGTACTTC. It translates to CASRPTGQGSLAGTYEQYF.

This clonotype was counted many times. The rearrangement joins TRBV3-1 to TRBJ2-5; D is undetermined. The DNA end favors TRBJ2-1, so the J call may be wrong. The V gene's germline CDR1 is LGHDT and CDR2 YNNKEL (reference sequence). The CDR3 has 13 amino acids. The CDR3 DNA reads TGTGCCAGCAGCCAAGACTTTCCGAATGAGCAGTTCTTC. Protein product: CASSQDFPNEQFF.

The chain recombines TRBV5-1 with TRBJ2-7, with 8 bases aligning to TRBD1. Germline V gives CDR1 SGHRS, CDR2 YFSETQ. The CDR3 loop spans 14 amino acids. After removal of 5 bases from V and 5 bases from J, the junction contained 9 bases not matched to a gene. CDR3 sequence: CASRFGTGRDEQYF. In nucleotides, the CDR3 is TGCGCCAGCAGGTTCGGGACAGGTAGGGACGAGCAGTACTTC. The variable domain in full, with the rest retrieved from reference TRBV5-1 and TRBJ2-7, is KAGVTQTPRYLIKTRGQQVTLSCSPISGHRSVSWYQQTPGQGLQFLFEYFSETQRNKGNFPGRFSGRQFSNSRSEMNVSTLELGDSALYLCASRFGTGRDEQYFGPGTRLTVT.

This chain uses TRBV5-1 with TRBJ1-2; tentative D call: TRBD1 (5 bases). The V end was cut by 4 bases, the J end by 5 bases, with 33 bases between. CDR3 size: 20 residues. CDR1 and CDR2 (germline): SGHRS, YFSETQ. CDR3 sequence reads: CASSINPYMGTVGRTYGYTF. CDR3 nucleotides: TGCGCCAGCAGCATAAACCCTTACATGGGGACCGTAGGACGGACTTATGGCTACACCTTC.

V gene TRBV10-3 combines with J gene TRBJ2-5, with 7 nucleotides matching TRBD1. The CDR3 is 14 amino acids. V trimming: 3 bases; J trimming: 2 bases; junction bases outside the gene matches: 3. Germline assignment: CDR1 ENHRY and CDR2 SYGVKD. CDR3 in DNA: TGTGCCATCAGTGACCAGACAGGGCAAGAGACCCAGTACTTC. Translating it yields CAISDQTGQETQYF.

This clonotype was detected a few times. The chain links TRBV14 to TRBJ1-1; D ambiguous. The CDR3 totals 13 residues. The V end lost 2 bases, the J end lost 4 bases, and 8 bases lay between the germline ends. Germline V CDR1 and CDR2: SGHDN, FVKESK. The CDR3 region is CASSQHSITEAFF. The CDR3 nucleotides read TGTGCCAGCAGCCAACACAGTATCACTGAAGCTTTCTTT. The variable domain in full, with the rest retrieved from reference TRBV14 and TRBJ1-1, is EAGVTQFPSHSVIEKGQTVTLRCDPISGHDNLYWYRRVMGKEIKFLLHFVKESKQDESGMPNNRFLAERTGGTYSTLKVQPAELEDSGVYFCASSQHSITEAFFGQGTRLTVV.

This clonotype came up many times. The V and J genes are TRBV4-1 and TRBJ2-2, with 8 bases lining up with TRBD1. The CDR3 covers 13 residues. V shed 3 bases and J 6 bases; nucleotides not matched to a gene: 0. CDR1 MGHRA and CDR2 YSYEKL come from the germline V gene. CDR3 residues: CASSQTGAGELFF. The CDR3 bases are TGCGCCAGCAGCCAGACAGGGGCCGGGGAGCTGTTTTTT.

This rearrangement joins TRBV9 to TRBJ1-1; the D gene is possibly TRBD1 (5 bases). V was pared by 0 bases and J by 0 bases, with 9 bases between. The length of the CDR3 is 15 residues. From germline, CDR1 is SGDLS and CDR2 YYNGEE. CDR3 in amino acids: CASSVEGALNTEAFF. The CDR3 DNA reads as TGTGCCAGCAGCGTAGAAGGGGCATTGAACACTGAAGCTTTCTTT.

This clonotype appeared a few times. V usage is TRBV29-1 and J usage is TRBJ2-3, with D perhaps TRBD2 (5 bases). The germline V and J ends were trimmed by 6 bases and 4 bases, with 14 bases remaining between them. This CDR3 region has 13 residues. CDR1 and CDR2 (germline): SQVTM, ANQGSEA. CDR3 sequence: CSVRTRMADTQYF. CDR3 nucleotide sequence: TGCAGCGTCCGGACTCGGATGGCAGATACGCAGTATTTT.

The chain uses TRBV7-9 and TRBJ2-1; 13 bases align to TRBD2. V trimming: 7 bases; J trimming: 6 bases; junction bases outside the gene matches: 6. Germline loops: CDR1 SEHNR, CDR2 FQNEAQ (reference sequence). The CDR3 runs to 15 residues. CDR3 coding DNA: TGTGCCAGCAACTCTTGGACTAGCGGGAGCAATGAGCAGTTCTTC. Amino acids: CASNSWTSGSNEQFF.

This chain links TRBV27 with TRBJ1-6; D call uncertain. The CDR3 is 14 residues long. In germline, CDR1 is MNHEY, CDR2 SMNVEV (reference sequence). V shed 6 bases and J shed 6 bases, with 12 bases lying between them. This chain's CDR3 is CASSPAYLNSPLHF. CDR3 nucleotide sequence: TGTGCCAGCAGCCCCGCGTACCTTAATTCACCCCTCCACTTT.

This clonotype has a handful of counts. The chain couples TRBV19 to TRBJ1-4, with D perhaps matching TRBD1 (6 bases). Between the trimmed V and J ends, which lost 4 bases and 7 bases, there was a span of 13 bases. CDR3 size: 14 residues. Looked up from germline, CDR1 is LNHDA and CDR2 is SQIVND (reference sequence). The CDR3 DNA is TGTGCCAGTAGTACGACAGGTGGAGGTGAAAAACTGTTTTTT. It yields the protein CASSTTGGGEKLFF.

This chain joins TRBV12-3 or TRBV12-4 and TRBJ1-2, with D possibly matching TRBD1 (5 bases). The CDR3 has 16 amino acids. V was cut by 6 bases and J by 8 bases, with 25 bases left in between. The CDR3 coding sequence is TGTGCCAGCAGGCCCGATCCCATCAGGGAGTCGGTGGGCTACACCTTC. Translation gives CASRPDPIRESVGYTF.

V and J are TRBV13 and TRBJ2-5, with TRBD1 identical over 8 bases. V lost 3 bases and J lost 4; bases outside the gene matches: 10. CDR3 size: 16 residues. Germline V lookup: CDR1 PRHDT, CDR2 FYEKMQ (reference sequence). CDR3: CASSFLSGGGGETQYF. The CDR3 DNA reads TGTGCCAGCAGCTTTTTGTCAGGGGGCGGAGGAGAGACCCAGTACTTC.